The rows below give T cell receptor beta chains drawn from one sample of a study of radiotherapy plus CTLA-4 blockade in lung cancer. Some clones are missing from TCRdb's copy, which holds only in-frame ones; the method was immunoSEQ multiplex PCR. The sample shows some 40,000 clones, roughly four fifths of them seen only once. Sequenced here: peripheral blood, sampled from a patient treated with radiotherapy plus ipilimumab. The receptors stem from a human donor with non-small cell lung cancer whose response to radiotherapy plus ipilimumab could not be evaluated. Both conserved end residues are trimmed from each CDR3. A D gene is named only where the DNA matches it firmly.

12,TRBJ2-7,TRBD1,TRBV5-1,ASSRGQGKNEQY
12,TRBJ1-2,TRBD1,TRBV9,ASSTGQGNYGYT
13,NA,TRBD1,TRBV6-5,ASSYKQTGAYEQY
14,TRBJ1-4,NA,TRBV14,ASSQDTGSTNEKLF
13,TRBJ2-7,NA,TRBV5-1,ASSFMGQGGVEQY
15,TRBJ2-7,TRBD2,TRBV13,ASSLGTSGLISYEQY
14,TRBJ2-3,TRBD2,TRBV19,ASSMSGNPPPDTQY
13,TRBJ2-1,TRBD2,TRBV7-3,ASSALAGGPGEQF
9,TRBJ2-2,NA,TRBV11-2,ASSLQGELF
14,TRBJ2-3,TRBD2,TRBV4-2,ASSQDSGRAMDTQY
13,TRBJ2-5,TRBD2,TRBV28,ASSLASGAEETQY
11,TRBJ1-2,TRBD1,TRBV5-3,ARSCDRDYGYT
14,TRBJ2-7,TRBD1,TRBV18,ASSQTTGGPTYEQY
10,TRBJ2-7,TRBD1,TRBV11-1,ASSRQGYEQY
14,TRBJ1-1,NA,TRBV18,ASSPTSLPGNTEAF
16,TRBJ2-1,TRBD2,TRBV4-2,ASSQNTGLAGGGGEQF
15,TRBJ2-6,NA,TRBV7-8,ASSLANQVSGANVLT
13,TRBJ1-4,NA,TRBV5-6,ASSLGGALNEKLF
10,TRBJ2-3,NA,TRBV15,ATSRQAGTQY
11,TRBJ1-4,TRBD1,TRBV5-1,ASRDRVGEKLF